The text below deals with one T cell receptor (beta chain). Its antigen remains undetermined. Base qualities are not provided; no much larger clone lies one nucleotide away. The sample contains more than one DNA sequence encoding this CDR3. The data are from a study of shared clonotypes between healthy human individuals (dated by TCRdb to 2019 to 2021). Looking at the study overall: Three men and a couple of women, aged 18 to 49 years, made up the cohort. Per donor, three plates each were used for CD4 naive and CD4 memory, two for CD8 naive, and one for CD8 memory. Blood TCR repertoires of roughly 5 healthy adults were deeply sequenced to estimate repertoire size and the extent of clonotype sharing between individuals. To increase sequencing depth and limit assay-specific biases, TCR repertoire library preparation and sequencing were carried out by different laboratories using diverse techniques. Each donor's leukapheresis produced roughly between roughly 0.85 and 9 billion PBMCs. What the research found in general, with its limitations: Incomplete sequencing was indicated by rarefaction of sorted-subset datasets, despite the large sequencing depth. Pairwise subsampling indicated that sequencing depth was expected to affect the degree of clonotype sharing among donors. Naive subsets generally had larger estimated clonotype richness than memory subsets. Higher generation probabilities were observed for clonotypes shared by all four sorted-subset donors than for non-shared clonotypes. Because the study included a small number of donors, the genetic and exposure-history diversity represented was limited. Sampling was restricted to blood, and TCR repertoires in tissue are likely to differ from TCR repertoires in blood. Across a handful of donors, around 5% of naive CD4, approximately 3.5% of naive CD8, under 2.5% of memory CD4, and approximately 0.4% of memory CD8 clonotypes were shared.

Using the deep immunoSEQ assay, TCR CDR3 regions were amplified from genomic DNA by multiplex PCR. For each cell subset, the extracted genomic DNA was distributed evenly across all wells of several immunoSEQ 96-well plates, and each plate served as one replicate. Each replicate PCR for sorted subsets received about 0.2 ug genomic DNA, equal to tens of thousands of T cell genomes. Purified libraries were quantified with a Qubit 3.0 fluorometer, sized on a Bioanalyzer 2100, and re-quantified with the KAPA Library Quantification kit. A separate single-read 150-cycle Illumina NextSeq 550 flow cell was used to sequence each immunoSEQ 96-well plate. From the authors' description of their analysis: Because the immunoSEQ output included only junctional sequences and no quality scores, the filtering could not be the same as the filtering used for full-length reads. To assign V/J genes and CDR3, sequences were annotated using PyIR, a Python wrapper for IgBLAST v1.9, with IMGT germline references. Reads were removed for weak V/J assignments (E-value above 1e-6), missing CDR3, stop codons, out-of-frame junctions, or ambiguous translated residues. V3J clonotypes were defined as sequences sharing the same inferred V gene, J gene, and CDR3 amino acid sequence. The percentage overlap between two repertoires was calculated by dividing the number of shared unique clonotypes by the size of the smaller repertoire. Repertoire richness was assessed with RTK rarefaction, the Chao1 estimator, and Recon v2.1 estimates of unobserved clonotypes. OLGA was used to compute generation probabilities for all TCRbeta clonotypes that the gDNA method yielded from a few donors. TCRdb took this table from immuneACCESS and kept in-frame rearrangements with V and J called. Such tables lack part of the clones; where checked against another copy, unresolved V genes explain under half of the gap, and the rest is unexplained. V and J calls and clone size are copied from that table; D and trimming were computed from the DNA. The sample yields just over 2,000,000 clones; 95% were counted once. 0.13% of the sample comes from the top ten.

Counted from cysteine to phenylalanine, this CDR3 has 13 amino acids. Only CDR3 DNA remains: 39 bases, in frame from the first base. Per the germline V gene, SGHTA is the CDR1 and FQGNSA is the CDR2. V sheds 6 bases and J sheds 6 bases, leaving 12 bases between their ends. Donors were healthy HIV-negative adults with no recently reported acute infections or vaccinations. Only Caucasian adults living in Nashville, Tennessee, USA were represented among the donors. CD4+ T cells were enriched by magnetic negative selection; naive cells were then positively selected on CD45RA, and the negative fraction formed the memory subset. Blood was obtained by leukapheresis, after which PBMCs were separated by Ficoll-Histopaque density gradient centrifugation and cryopreserved in liquid nitrogen vapor phase. Purity and quantity of every magnetically sorted T cell population were checked by analytical flow cytometry. Each sorted fraction had its genomic DNA isolated and then quantified by UV absorbance on a Nanodrop 2000c.

The receptor chain draws on TRBV7-2 and TRBJ1-5, with TRBD1 tentatively as D gene (5 bases match). Sequences were obtained from naive CD4+ T cells sorted from blood. The sample's cell subset or site label, in plain terms: CD45RA+ positively selected. The clonotype originates from a man aged 18 to 30 in good health. The DNA reads as follows: TGTGCCAGCAGTCCCAGGGTGGGTCAGCCCCAGCATTTT. Its protein reads: CASSPRVGQPQHF.